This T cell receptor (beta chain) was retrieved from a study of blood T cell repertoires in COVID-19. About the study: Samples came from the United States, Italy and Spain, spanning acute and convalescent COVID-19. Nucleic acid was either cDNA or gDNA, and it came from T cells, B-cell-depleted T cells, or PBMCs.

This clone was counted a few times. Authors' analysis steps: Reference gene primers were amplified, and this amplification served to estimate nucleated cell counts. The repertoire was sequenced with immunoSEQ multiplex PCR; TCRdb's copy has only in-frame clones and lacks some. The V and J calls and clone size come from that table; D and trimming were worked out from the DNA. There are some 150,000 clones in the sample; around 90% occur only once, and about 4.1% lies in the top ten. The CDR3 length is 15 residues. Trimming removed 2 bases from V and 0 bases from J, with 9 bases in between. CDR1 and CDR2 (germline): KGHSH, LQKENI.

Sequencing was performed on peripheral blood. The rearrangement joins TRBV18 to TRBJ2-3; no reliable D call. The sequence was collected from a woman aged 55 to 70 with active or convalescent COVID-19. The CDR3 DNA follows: TGTGCCAGCTCACCATCCCCTCGGAGCACAGATACGCAGTATTTT. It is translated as CASSPSPRSTDTQYF.